The TCR beta chain described here comes from a study of T cell repertoires in cytomegalovirus infection. Study information: In public TCR beta signatures, there were indications of both CMV infection and matching HLA type.

Study-level findings and limits: Dominating the ex vivo response were HLA-C-restricted CMV-specific TCR beta clonotypes.

Worth noting for this clonotype: The antigen is not known.

TCRdb itself ran the reads through MiXCR, one entry per CDR3 protein. Among under 850,000 distinct CDR3 sequences listed, roughly 35% were seen once. The germline gives CDR1 SGHDT, CDR2 YYEEEE. The CDR3 is 16 amino acids. Trimming shortened V by 4 bases and J by 3 bases, and 19 bases separated the two germline ends. The chain joins TRBV5-6 to TRBJ1-2, with D perhaps TRBD1 (6 bases). The sequence derives from a human donor in good health (CMV status not recorded). Some clones in this sample may be carry-over from other donors' samples. Sequenced sample: PBMCs. The chain's CDR3 is CASSLQPADSYYGYTF. The CDR3 DNA reads as TGTGCCAGCAGCCTACAACCTGCGGACAGCTACTATGGCTACACCTTC.